The rows below give T cell receptor beta chains drawn from one sample of a study of human T cells and chemical hapten exposure. Each CDR3 protein gets one entry after TCRdb re-called the RACE reads with MiXCR. Counted here are 300,000 to 450,000 distinct CDR3 sequences, 4.5% to 5.5% occurring once; the ten biggest clones make up less than 9%. This material consisted of whole blood, taken in connection with sensitization to the hapten diphenylcyclopropenone (DPC). The receptors derive from a woman aged 18-29 years with alopecia areata. Some clones in this sample may be carry-over from other donors' samples. The CDR3 runs from the conserved cysteine through the conserved F or W. The D gene is left open where the match is weak. Clone size is not always given. Where it is, it says once, few, many or a class for expanded clones.

clone_size: many; d_call: -; v_call: TRBV3-1; j_call: TRBJ1-5; cdr3_aa: CASSQALNQPQHF; cdr3_nt: TGTGCCAGCAGCCAGGCTCTCAATCAGCCCCAGCATTTT
clone_size: -; d_call: -; v_call: TRBV2; j_call: TRBJ2-4; cdr3_aa: CASRAYNPKNIQYF; cdr3_nt: TGTGCCAGTCGGGCGTACAATCCCAAAAACATTCAGTACTTC
clone_size: -; d_call: TRBD1; v_call: TRBV7-2; j_call: TRBJ1-5; cdr3_aa: CASSLDPAGGYQPQHF; cdr3_nt: TGTGCCAGCAGCTTAGACCCAGCAGGGGGCTATCAGCCCCAGCATTTT
clone_size: few; d_call: -; v_call: TRBV27; j_call: TRBJ2-5; cdr3_aa: CASSFRVEETQYF; cdr3_nt: TGTGCCAGCAGTTTTAGGGTAGAAGAGACCCAGTACTTC
clone_size: few; d_call: TRBD1; v_call: TRBV20-1; j_call: TRBJ2-7; cdr3_aa: CSASQIQGWNEQYF; cdr3_nt: TGCAGTGCTAGCCAGATACAGGGGTGGAACGAGCAGTACTTC
clone_size: -; d_call: -; v_call: TRBV6-1; j_call: TRBJ2-7; cdr3_aa: CASSEVIREQYF; cdr3_nt: TGTGCCAGCAGTGAAGTTATTAGGGAGCAGTACTTC
clone_size: many; d_call: -; v_call: TRBV12-3/TRBV12-4; j_call: TRBJ1-1; cdr3_aa: CASSSSPRGSEAFF; cdr3_nt: TGTGCCAGCAGTTCCTCACCTCGCGGGTCTGAAGCTTTCTTT
clone_size: many; d_call: TRBD2; v_call: TRBV6-5; j_call: TRBJ2-7; cdr3_aa: CASSSSTTSGDYYEQYF; cdr3_nt: TGTGCCAGCAGTTCCTCCACGACTAGCGGTGATTACTACGAGCAGTACTTC
clone_size: -; d_call: -; v_call: TRBV6-5; j_call: TRBJ1-1; cdr3_aa: CASSYSARGGNTEAFF; cdr3_nt: TGTGCCAGCAGTTACTCTGCGAGGGGGGGGAACACTGAAGCTTTCTTT
clone_size: many; d_call: -; v_call: TRBV7-9; j_call: TRBJ1-2; cdr3_aa: CASSLFLVEDNTF; cdr3_nt: TGTGCCAGCAGCTTATTTTTAGTCGAGGATAACACCTTC
clone_size: few; d_call: -; v_call: TRBV20-1; j_call: TRBJ1-2; cdr3_aa: CSAGEGVNYGYTF; cdr3_nt: TGCAGTGCTGGCGAGGGGGTTAACTATGGCTACACCTTC
clone_size: -; d_call: TRBD2; v_call: TRBV18; j_call: TRBJ2-1; cdr3_aa: CASSLPGLTDYNEQFF; cdr3_nt: TGTGCCAGCTCACTCCCGGGACTAACCGACTACAATGAGCAGTTCTTC
clone_size: -; d_call: TRBD1; v_call: TRBV27; j_call: TRBJ1-5; cdr3_aa: CASSSRSGQSSNQPQHF; cdr3_nt: TGTGCCAGCAGTTCCCGCTCGGGACAGTCCAGCAATCAGCCCCAGCATTTT
clone_size: few; d_call: -; v_call: TRBV12-3/TRBV12-4; j_call: TRBJ2-1; cdr3_aa: CASSFSGWPAYNEQFF; cdr3_nt: TGTGCCAGCAGTTTCTCAGGGTGGCCTGCCTACAATGAGCAGTTCTTC
clone_size: many; d_call: -; v_call: TRBV29-1; j_call: TRBJ1-1; cdr3_aa: CSVPPGEENTEAFF; cdr3_nt: TGCAGCGTCCCCCCAGGGGAGGAAAACACTGAAGCTTTCTTT
clone_size: -; d_call: -; v_call: TRBV27; j_call: TRBJ1-4; cdr3_aa: CASRSTGSYFEKLFF; cdr3_nt: TGTGCCAGCAGGTCTACAGGGAGCTATTTTGAAAAACTGTTTTTT
clone_size: many; d_call: -; v_call: TRBV3-1; j_call: TRBJ1-1; cdr3_aa: CASSLRDTEAFF; cdr3_nt: TGTGCCAGCAGCCTCCGGGACACTGAAGCTTTCTTT
clone_size: few; d_call: -; v_call: TRBV29-1; j_call: TRBJ2-1; cdr3_aa: CSVELGMSSYNEQFF; cdr3_nt: TGCAGCGTTGAACTCGGGATGAGCTCCTACAATGAGCAGTTCTTC
clone_size: -; d_call: -; v_call: TRBV7-2; j_call: TRBJ1-1; cdr3_aa: CASSPPLSLNTEAFF; cdr3_nt: TGTGCCAGCAGCCCCCCGTTGTCCTTGAACACTGAAGCTTTCTTT
clone_size: few; d_call: -; v_call: TRBV2; j_call: TRBJ2-3; cdr3_aa: CASVGRQPRDTQYF; cdr3_nt: TGTGCCAGCGTGGGGCGACAGCCTAGGGATACGCAGTATTTT
clone_size: -; d_call: TRBD2; v_call: TRBV4-3; j_call: TRBJ2-3; cdr3_aa: CASSPQRGGRGTDTQDF; cdr3_nt: TGCGCCAGCAGCCCACAGCGGGGGGGCAGGGGGACAGATACGCAGGATTTT
clone_size: few; d_call: TRBD1; v_call: TRBV12-5; j_call: TRBJ1-4; cdr3_aa: CASGFSGQGAGEKLFF; cdr3_nt: TGTGCTAGTGGCTTCTCGGGACAGGGGGCTGGTGAAAAACTGTTTTTT
clone_size: -; d_call: TRBD1; v_call: TRBV11-3; j_call: TRBJ2-3; cdr3_aa: CASSCQDRGRLDTQYF; cdr3_nt: TGTGCCAGCAGCTGCCAGGACAGGGGGCGGTTGGATACGCAGTATTTT
clone_size: few; d_call: -; v_call: TRBV6-5; j_call: TRBJ1-6; cdr3_aa: CASSDNGGLNSPLHF; cdr3_nt: TGTGCCAGCAGTGATAATGGGGGACTAAATTCACCCCTCCACTTT
clone_size: -; d_call: TRBD1; v_call: TRBV5-1; j_call: TRBJ1-1; cdr3_aa: CATRQGAGNTEAFF; cdr3_nt: TGCGCCACCCGACAGGGGGCTGGAAACACTGAAGCTTTCTTT
clone_size: -; d_call: -; v_call: TRBV10-3; j_call: TRBJ1-5; cdr3_aa: CAIAADSNQPQHF; cdr3_nt: TGTGCCATTGCCGCCGATAGCAATCAGCCCCAGCATTTT
clone_size: few; d_call: -; v_call: TRBV7-8; j_call: TRBJ2-3; cdr3_aa: CASSLFLTRSGTDTQYF; cdr3_nt: TGTGCCAGCAGCTTATTCCTGACACGTAGCGGCACAGATACGCAGTATTTT
clone_size: -; d_call: -; v_call: TRBV7-9; j_call: TRBJ1-1; cdr3_aa: CASSLAPVTPGGEAFF; cdr3_nt: TGTGCCAGCAGCTTAGCCCCCGTTACGCCTGGCGGTGAAGCTTTCTTT
clone_size: -; d_call: TRBD1; v_call: TRBV5-1; j_call: TRBJ2-7; cdr3_aa: CASSFGTGVYEQYF; cdr3_nt: TGCGCCAGCAGCTTTGGGACAGGGGTCTACGAGCAGTACTTC
clone_size: -; d_call: -; v_call: TRBV4-2; j_call: TRBJ2-3; cdr3_aa: CASSTRSSTDTRYF; cdr3_nt: TGTGCCAGCAGCACCCGGTCCAGCACAGATACGCGGTATTTT
clone_size: few; d_call: -; v_call: TRBV18; j_call: TRBJ2-7; cdr3_aa: CASSPGLIGTSSYEQYF; cdr3_nt: TGTGCCAGCTCACCAGGGTTGATCGGGACTTCCTCCTACGAGCAGTACTTC
clone_size: many; d_call: -; v_call: TRBV14; j_call: TRBJ1-3; cdr3_aa: CASSGGRFSSGNTIYF; cdr3_nt: TGTGCCAGCAGCGGAGGCCGGTTCTCCTCTGGAAACACCATATATTTT
clone_size: few; d_call: TRBD2; v_call: TRBV7-2; j_call: TRBJ2-5; cdr3_aa: CASSFSWGGQETQYF; cdr3_nt: TGTGCCAGCAGCTTTTCGTGGGGGGGCCAAGAGACCCAGTACTTC
clone_size: many; d_call: TRBD1; v_call: TRBV5-1; j_call: TRBJ1-1; cdr3_aa: CASSFTGTDLNTEAFF; cdr3_nt: TGCGCCAGCAGCTTCACCGGGACAGACTTGAACACTGAAGCTTTCTTT
clone_size: many; d_call: -; v_call: TRBV6-5; j_call: TRBJ1-2; cdr3_aa: CASSYSSSPDGYTF; cdr3_nt: TGTGCCAGCAGTTACTCGTCCTCCCCCGATGGCTACACCTTC
clone_size: -; d_call: TRBD2; v_call: TRBV4-3; j_call: TRBJ2-3; cdr3_aa: CASSQDRRGGDTQYF; cdr3_nt: TGCGCCAGCAGCCAAGATCGGCGGGGGGGAGATACGCAGTATTTT
clone_size: many; d_call: -; v_call: TRBV2; j_call: TRBJ1-5; cdr3_aa: CASSRIDQPQHF; cdr3_nt: TGTGCCAGCAGTCGAATAGATCAGCCCCAGCATTTT
clone_size: -; d_call: -; v_call: TRBV6-5; j_call: TRBJ1-4; cdr3_aa: CASSYGRQVPREKLFF; cdr3_nt: TGTGCCAGCAGTTACGGGAGACAGGTCCCGAGGGAAAAACTGTTTTTT
clone_size: many; d_call: -; v_call: TRBV7-3; j_call: TRBJ2-6; cdr3_aa: CASSLTLNSGANVLTF; cdr3_nt: TGTGCCAGCAGCTTAACACTAAACTCTGGGGCCAACGTCCTGACTTTC
clone_size: -; d_call: -; v_call: TRBV6-5; j_call: TRBJ1-1; cdr3_aa: CASSRSGSTEAFF; cdr3_nt: TGTGCCAGCAGTAGGTCAGGGAGTACTGAAGCTTTCTTT
clone_size: many; d_call: -; v_call: TRBV7-2; j_call: TRBJ2-5; cdr3_aa: CASSFPTTETQYF; cdr3_nt: TGTGCCAGCAGCTTCCCGACGACAGAGACCCAGTACTTC
clone_size: -; d_call: -; v_call: TRBV11-2; j_call: TRBJ1-1; cdr3_aa: CASSLNRVLIGEAFF; cdr3_nt: TGTGCCAGCAGCTTGAACAGGGTCCTTATCGGTGAAGCTTTCTTT
clone_size: many; d_call: -; v_call: TRBV12-3/TRBV12-4; j_call: TRBJ1-3; cdr3_aa: CASSYTLTAGNTIYF; cdr3_nt: TGTGCCAGCAGCTACACTCTGACAGCTGGAAACACCATATATTTT
clone_size: few; d_call: -; v_call: TRBV27; j_call: TRBJ1-2; cdr3_aa: CASSRRTNYGYTF; cdr3_nt: TGTGCCAGCAGTAGGAGGACGAACTATGGCTACACCTTC
clone_size: many; d_call: -; v_call: TRBV6-6; j_call: TRBJ2-3; cdr3_aa: CASSYPPDVADTQYF; cdr3_nt: TGTGCCAGCAGTTACCCCCCGGATGTGGCAGATACGCAGTATTTT
clone_size: few; d_call: -; v_call: TRBV15; j_call: TRBJ2-1; cdr3_aa: CATSRGNFIGEQFF; cdr3_nt: TGTGCCACCAGCAGAGGAAATTTTATAGGTGAGCAGTTCTTC
clone_size: many; d_call: TRBD1; v_call: TRBV12-3/TRBV12-4; j_call: TRBJ1-1; cdr3_aa: CASSLMDRGTEAFF; cdr3_nt: TGTGCCAGCAGTTTAATGGACAGGGGCACTGAAGCTTTCTTT
clone_size: -; d_call: TRBD2; v_call: TRBV6-6; j_call: TRBJ2-5; cdr3_aa: CASKSSGGETQYF; cdr3_nt: TGTGCCAGCAAGTCCAGCGGGGGTGAGACCCAGTACTTC
clone_size: few; d_call: TRBD1; v_call: TRBV3-1; j_call: TRBJ1-2; cdr3_aa: CASSGTEYYGYTF; cdr3_nt: TGTGCCAGCAGCGGGACAGAGTACTATGGCTACACCTTC